This T cell receptor (beta chain) was retrieved from a study of T-cell memory formation after mild COVID-19. The CDR3 sequence is 14 residues long. Germline trimming cut 6 bases from V and 4 bases from J; bases unmatched to any gene: 5. Per the germline V gene, CDR1 is MNHEY and CDR2 is SVGEGT. TCRdb reprocessed the 5' RACE reads with MiXCR, giving one entry per CDR3 protein. The sample consists of about 400,000 distinct CDR3 sequences, around a quarter of them appearing once. The rearrangement links TRBV6-2 or TRBV6-3 to TRBJ2-7; 11 nucleotides match TRBD2. The TCR originated in an adult woman who had mild COVID-19 (a few samples of this study predate the infection). Cell type and time point are not known. Sequenced sample: PBMCs or a T cell subset sorted from them (not recorded which). DNA for the CDR3: TGTGCCAGCAGATCCCTAGCGGGAGGTTACGAGCAGTACTTC. Translating it yields CASRSLAGGYEQYF.